This T cell receptor (beta chain) stems from a study of T cell responses to AZD1222 COVID-19 vaccine. Whole-study findings and limits: Just a handful of people given AZD1222 tested seropositive at baseline.

Note on this clone: The antigen is undetermined.

Generated by immunoSEQ multiplex PCR, the TCRdb table keeps only in-frame clones and is missing some. The sample consists of some 64,000 clones, over 70% of them appearing once. This sequence was found in an adult in good health. Source: peripheral blood, taken on day 0 of AZD1222 vaccination.

The CDR3, as DNA: TGTGCCAGCAGTGAATACGGGACAGCATACGAGCAGTACTTC. Protein product: CASSEYGTAYEQYF. The chain is built from TRBV25-1 and TRBJ2-7; 7 bases fit TRBD1. This CDR3 spans 14 amino acids. Per the germline V gene, CDR1 is MGHDK and CDR2 is SYGVNS. V shed 0 bases, J shed 4 bases, and the junction held 3 bases outside the gene matches.